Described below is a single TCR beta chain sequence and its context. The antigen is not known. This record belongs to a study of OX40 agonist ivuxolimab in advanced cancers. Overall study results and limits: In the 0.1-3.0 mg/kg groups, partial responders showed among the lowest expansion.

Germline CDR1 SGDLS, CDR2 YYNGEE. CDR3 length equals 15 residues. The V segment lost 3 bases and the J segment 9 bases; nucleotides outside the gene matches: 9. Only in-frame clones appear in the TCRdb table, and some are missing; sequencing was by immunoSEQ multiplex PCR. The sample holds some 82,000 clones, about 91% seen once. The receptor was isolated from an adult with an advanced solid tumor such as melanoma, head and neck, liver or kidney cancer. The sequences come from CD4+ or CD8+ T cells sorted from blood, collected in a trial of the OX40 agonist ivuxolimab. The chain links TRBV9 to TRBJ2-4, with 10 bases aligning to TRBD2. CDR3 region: CASSASGVAGGIQYF. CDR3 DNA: TGTGCCAGCAGCGCCAGCGGGGTAGCGGGAGGCATTCAGTACTTC. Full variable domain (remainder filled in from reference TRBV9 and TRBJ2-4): DSGVTQTPKHLITATGQRVTLRCSPRSGDLSVYWYQQSLDQGLQFLIQYYNGEERAKGNILERFSAQQFPDLHSELNLSSLELGDSALYFCASSASGVAGGIQYFGAGTRLSVL.